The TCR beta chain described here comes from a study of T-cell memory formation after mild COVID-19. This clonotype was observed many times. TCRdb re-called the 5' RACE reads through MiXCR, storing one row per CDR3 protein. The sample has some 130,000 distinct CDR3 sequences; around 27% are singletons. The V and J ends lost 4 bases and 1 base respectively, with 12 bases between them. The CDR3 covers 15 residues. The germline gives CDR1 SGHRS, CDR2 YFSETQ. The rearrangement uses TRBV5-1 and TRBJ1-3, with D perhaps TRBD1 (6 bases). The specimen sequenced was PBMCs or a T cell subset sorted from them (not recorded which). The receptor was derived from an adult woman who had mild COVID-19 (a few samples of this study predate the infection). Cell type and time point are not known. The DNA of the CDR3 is TGCGCCAGCAGCCCGGACAGCACATCTGGAAACACCATATATTTT. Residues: CASSPDSTSGNTIYF. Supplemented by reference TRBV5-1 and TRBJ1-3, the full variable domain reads KAGVTQTPRYLIKTRGQQVTLSCSPISGHRSVSWYQQTPGQGLQFLFEYFSETQRNKGNFPGRFSGRQFSNSRSEMNVSTLELGDSALYLCASSPDSTSGNTIYFGEGSWLTVV.